This T cell receptor beta chain was sequenced during a study of cytomegalovirus exposure and HLA in healthy donors. Overall study results and limits: A later analysis showed TCR association rates differing by HLA locus, peaking at DRB1 and lowest at HLA-C.

This CDR3 region has 15 residues. Germline loops: CDR1 MNHNS, CDR2 SASEGT. Trimming took 1 base from V and 3 from J; bases not matched to a gene: 6. Both 60 Vbeta primers and 13 Jbeta primers went into the PCR. TCRdb keeps only in-frame clones here, not all; method: immunoSEQ multiplex PCR. Here the sample spans approximately 170,000 clones, about 85% being singletons. Points on this clone: Its antigen remains unknown.

The chain recombines TRBV6-1 with TRBJ2-7, with TRBD1 matching over 7 bases. The receptor comes from a boy between 2 and 10 years old in good health and CMV-seronegative. Material for sequencing was PBMCs. CDR3: CASSEGLAGGYEQYF. Here the CDR3 DNA reads TGTGCCAGCAGTGAAGGTCTGGCAGGGGGCTACGAGCAGTACTTC.